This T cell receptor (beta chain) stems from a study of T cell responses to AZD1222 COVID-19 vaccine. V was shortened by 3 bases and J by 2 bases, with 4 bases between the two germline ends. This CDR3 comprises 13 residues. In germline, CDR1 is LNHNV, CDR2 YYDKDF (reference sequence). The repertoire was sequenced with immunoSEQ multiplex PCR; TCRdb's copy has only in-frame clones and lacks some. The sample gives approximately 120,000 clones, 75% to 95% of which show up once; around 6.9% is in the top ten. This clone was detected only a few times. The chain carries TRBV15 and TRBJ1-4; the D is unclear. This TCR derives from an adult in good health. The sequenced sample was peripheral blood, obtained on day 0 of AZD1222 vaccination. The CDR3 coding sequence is TGTGCCACCAGCAGGGGGACTAATGAAAAACTGTTTTTT. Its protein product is CATSRGTNEKLFF.